The source of this TCR beta chain is a study of neurological immune-mediated disorders (dated by TCRdb to between 2018 and 2021). Regarding the study in general: Peripheral blood TCR-beta repertoires from HTLV-I-associated myelopathy (HAM/TSP) patients, multiple sclerosis patients and healthy controls were compared by UMI-based sequencing. Longitudinal samples, technical triplicates and paired sorted CD4+ and CD8+ T-cell subsets, alongside PBMC samples, were included among the approximately 110 TCR-beta libraries. The cohort included some 68 subjects: about 15 with HAM/TSP, some 34 with multiple sclerosis, and 20 healthy controls. What the study reported, not specific to this receptor: TCR clonal expansion was highest in HAM/TSP patients and lowest in MS patients, with MS patients falling below even healthy controls. Expanded clones from different subjects shared no identical CDR3 amino acid sequences, which suggests that TCR-beta repertoires were private in all groups.

Blood bank volunteers in Maryland, USA served as the healthy controls. Unsorted PBMC libraries were generated from 2 million PBMCs stored in RNAlater at -80 °C until RNA extraction. PBMCs were separated from peripheral blood using Ficoll-Hypaque density gradient centrifugation and then cryopreserved in liquid nitrogen. The CDR3 sequence holds 11 residues, the cysteine and phenylalanine included. The entry retains the CDR3 DNA only, 33 bases that are in frame from base 1. The germline V gene provides CDR1 SGHTA and CDR2 FQGNSA. V is reduced by 3 bases and J by 5 bases, leaving a spacing of 3 bases between them. This clonotype has ten or more counts. Its specific antigen is unknown. Base qualities are not provided; no much larger clone lies one nucleotide away. To synthesize cDNA, template-switch 5'RACE was performed with a primer carrying a 10-nucleotide random unique molecular identifier so that each TCR transcript was tagged. Every sequencing run yielded over 200 million TCR-beta sequences covering 15-18 subjects. The RNeasy kit was used to extract total RNA. TCR-beta VDJ regions were amplified with primers for the TCR constant region and the 5'RACE anchor, using the KAPA Real-time Library Amplification kit. A first PCR added sample indexes and Illumina adaptors, and a second PCR then raised library yield. After Ampure bead purification, the TCR product of roughly 650 bp was size-selected on a 2% E-gel SizeSelection system. Before pooling, libraries had their quality checked on a Bioanalyzer, their concentration measured with Qubit, and their quantity determined with the Kapa Library Quantification kit. An Illumina HiSeq 2500 sequenced the libraries paired-end 2 x 150 bp. To increase sequence diversity, about 24-32% phiX was spiked into each library pool. Turning to the authors' computational methods: Quality-filtered reads were processed with the UMI-based MiGEC pipeline, and over 75% of raw TCR sequences were removed by the MiGEC pipeline during error correction. VDJ genes were aligned to IMGT germline references, and clonotypes were defined by unique CDR3 amino acid sequence plus V-J genes. VDJtools evaluated clonal expansion, Shannon diversity and CDR3 relatedness (CalcPairwiseDistances, ClusterSamples); CLCbio workbench built phylogenetic trees. Expanded clones were defined as having at least 8 unique UMIs, based on coefficient-of-variation modelling across technical triplicates. The public reads were reprocessed in TCRdb via fastp at Q25 and MiXCR, keeping in-frame beta chains. Entries that share a CDR3 protein sequence are merged under the most common genes and DNA. The V and J calls come from TCRdb's annotation, not from the publication. This sample has around 28,000 distinct CDR3 sequences in its table, and under 8% of those were observed once. The ten largest clones add up to approximately 9.6% of the sample.

Input material: PBMCs. The chain couples TRBV7-2 to TRBJ2-3; no D gene is confidently identified. The sequence was obtained from a woman aged 50 to 60 in good health. The CDR3 protein sequence reads: CASSFVDTQYF. The nucleotides are TGTGCCAGCAGCTTTGTAGATACGCAGTATTTT.